This record looks at one TCR beta chain sequence and its context. This CDR3 region has 12 residues. Trimming removed 1 base at V and 7 bases at J, with 7 bases between. CDR1 is SGHTA, CDR2 FQGNSA, per germline. TCRdb's copy holds only in-frame clones and misses some; the assay was immunoSEQ multiplex PCR. The data contain around 300,000 clones, approximately 91% of them singletons. The sample originates from a study of blood T cell repertoires in COVID-19. Across the whole study: Acute and convalescent COVID-19 specimens originated in the United States, Italy and Spain. In each case, the material was cDNA or gDNA derived from T cells, B-cell-depleted T cells, or PBMCs.

The origin of this receptor is a woman aged 40 to 50 who had recovered from COVID-19. Sequenced input: peripheral blood. The rearrangement joins TRBV7-2 to TRBJ2-5; D gene ambiguous. In DNA, the CDR3 is TGTGCCAGCAGCTTAGAGACGGGGACCCAGTACTTC. Translated: CASSLETGTQYF.